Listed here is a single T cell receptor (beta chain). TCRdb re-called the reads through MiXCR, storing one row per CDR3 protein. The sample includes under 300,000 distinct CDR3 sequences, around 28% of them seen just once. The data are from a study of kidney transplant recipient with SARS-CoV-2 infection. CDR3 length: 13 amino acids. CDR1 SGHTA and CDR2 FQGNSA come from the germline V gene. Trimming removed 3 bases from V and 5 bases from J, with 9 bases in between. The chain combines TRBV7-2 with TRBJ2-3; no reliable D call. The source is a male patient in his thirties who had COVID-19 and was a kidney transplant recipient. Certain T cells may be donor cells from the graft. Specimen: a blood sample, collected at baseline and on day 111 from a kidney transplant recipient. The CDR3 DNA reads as TGTGCCAGCAGCTTTACCCAGCAAGATACGCAGTATTTT. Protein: CASSFTQQDTQYF.